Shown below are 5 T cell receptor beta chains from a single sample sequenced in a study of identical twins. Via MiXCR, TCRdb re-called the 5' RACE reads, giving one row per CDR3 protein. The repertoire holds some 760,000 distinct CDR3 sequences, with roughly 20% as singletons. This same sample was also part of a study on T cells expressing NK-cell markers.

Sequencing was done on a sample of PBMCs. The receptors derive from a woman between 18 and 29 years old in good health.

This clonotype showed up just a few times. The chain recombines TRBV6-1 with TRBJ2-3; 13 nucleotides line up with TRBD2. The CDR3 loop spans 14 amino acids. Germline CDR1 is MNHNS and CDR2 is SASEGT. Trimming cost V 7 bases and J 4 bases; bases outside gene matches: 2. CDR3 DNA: TGTGCCAGCATCGGACTAGCGGGAGCAGATACGCAGTATTTT. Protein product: CASIGLAGADTQYF.

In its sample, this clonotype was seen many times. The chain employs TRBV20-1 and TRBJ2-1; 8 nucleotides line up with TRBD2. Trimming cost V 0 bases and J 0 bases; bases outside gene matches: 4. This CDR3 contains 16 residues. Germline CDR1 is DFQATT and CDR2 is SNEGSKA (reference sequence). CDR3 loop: CSARDLTSGSYNEQFF. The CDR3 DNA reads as TGCAGTGCTAGAGATCTCACTAGCGGCTCCTACAATGAGCAGTTCTTC.

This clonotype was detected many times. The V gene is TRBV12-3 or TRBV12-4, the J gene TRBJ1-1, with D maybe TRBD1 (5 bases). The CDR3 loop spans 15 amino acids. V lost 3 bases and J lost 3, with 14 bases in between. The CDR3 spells CASSFMGTSYTEAFF. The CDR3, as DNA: TGTGCCAGCAGTTTTATGGGGACCTCGTACACTGAAGCTTTCTTT.

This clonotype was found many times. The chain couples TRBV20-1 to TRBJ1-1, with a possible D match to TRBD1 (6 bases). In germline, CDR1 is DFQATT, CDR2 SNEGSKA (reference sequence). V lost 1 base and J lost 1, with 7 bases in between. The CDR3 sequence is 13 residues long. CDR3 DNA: TGCAGTGCTAGAGTGGACAGGAACACTGAAGCTTTCTTT. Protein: CSARVDRNTEAFF.

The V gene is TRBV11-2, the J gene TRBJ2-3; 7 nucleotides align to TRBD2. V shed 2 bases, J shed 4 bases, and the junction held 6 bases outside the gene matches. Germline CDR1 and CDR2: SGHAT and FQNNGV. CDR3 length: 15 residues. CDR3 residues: CASSLIQRGADTQYF. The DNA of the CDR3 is TGTGCCAGCAGCTTAATTCAGCGGGGCGCAGATACGCAGTATTTT.